The 8 T cell receptor beta chains reported below all come from one sample, sequenced in a study of T cell repertoires in cytomegalovirus infection. MiXCR, run by TCRdb on the reads, gives a single entry per CDR3 protein. The sample lists 600,000 to 800,000 distinct CDR3 sequences, 20% to 25% occurring once. The material sequenced was CD8+ T cells from PBMCs. The source of these receptors is a human donor in good health (CMV status not recorded). Some clones in this sample may be carry-over from other donors' samples.

This clonotype was observed a few times. The chain recombines TRBV29-1 with TRBJ1-1; 7 nucleotides line up with TRBD1. V shed 5 bases and J 1 base; nucleotides not matched to a gene: 16. The CDR3 is 17 amino acids. From germline, CDR1 is SQVTM and CDR2 ANQGSEA. DNA for the CDR3: TGCAGCGTTATGGGACAGATCTCTTCCATTAAGAACACTGAAGCTTTCTTT. It encodes CSVMGQISSIKNTEAFF.

This clonotype showed up many times. The V gene is TRBV7-9, the J gene TRBJ2-7; no clear D. Germline V gene data show CDR1 as SEHNR and CDR2 as FQNEAQ (reference sequence). The CDR3 is 12 residues long. Trimming pared 1 base from V and 5 bases from J, leaving 6 bases between. CDR3: CASSLEPHEQYF. The CDR3 nucleotides read TGTGCCAGCAGCTTAGAGCCCCACGAGCAGTACTTC.

The rearrangement links TRBV28 to TRBJ1-6, with D unresolved. The V end was cut by 4 bases, the J end by 0 bases, with 10 bases between. The CDR3 covers 16 residues. Germline-derived CDR1 and CDR2 are MDHEN and SYDVKM. CDR3 amino acids: CASSWEHSSYNSPLHF. CDR3 nucleotides: TGTGCCAGCAGTTGGGAACATAGCTCCTATAATTCACCCCTCCACTTT. Full variable domain (remainder filled in from reference TRBV28 and TRBJ1-6): DVKVTQSSRYLVKRTGEKVFLECVQDMDHENMFWYRQDPGLGLRLIYFSYDVKMKEKGDIPEGYSVSREKKERFSLILESASTNQTSMYLCASSWEHSSYNSPLHFGNGTRLTVT.

The chain joins TRBV12-3 or TRBV12-4 to TRBJ2-1, with 13 bases aligning to TRBD2. The CDR3 is 18 amino acids. Germline trimming cut 7 bases from V and 0 bases from J; bases unmatched to any gene: 9. Written as DNA, the CDR3 is TGTGCCAGCACCCACGGGGGACTAGCGGGAAGCTCCTACAATGAGCAGTTCTTC. Amino acids: CASTHGGLAGSSYNEQFF.

The chain recombines TRBV20-1 with TRBJ2-7, with D tentatively TRBD1 (6 bases). The ends were cut back, 5 bases at V and 2 bases at J, with 16 bases in the middle. This CDR3 spans 14 amino acids. The germline V gene has CDR1 DFQATT and CDR2 SNEGSKA (reference sequence). The CDR3 nucleotides read TGCAGTGCTGTCCAACAGGGTCAACCCTACGAGCAGTACTTC. Translation gives CSAVQQGQPYEQYF.

The CDR3 here is CSARGTTYNEQFF. The CDR3 nucleotides read TGCAGTGCTAGAGGGACCACCTACAATGAGCAGTTCTTC. V gene TRBV20-1 combines with J gene TRBJ2-1; D is unclear. Germline V gene lookup returns CDR1 DFQATT and CDR2 SNEGSKA (reference sequence). The CDR3 spans 13 residues. V lost 1 base and J 2 bases, leaving 6 bases between the germline ends.

This sequence joins TRBV6-2 or TRBV6-3 and TRBJ2-7; D is ambiguous. V lost 0 bases and J 3 bases, leaving 9 bases between the germline ends. The CDR3 has 14 residues. Germline CDR1 MNHEY, CDR2 SVGEGT. CDR3 protein: CASSYSGRFYEQYV. CDR3 nucleotide sequence: TGTGCCAGCAGTTACTCGGGCAGATTCTACGAGCAGTACGTC.

This chain uses TRBV28 with TRBJ1-2; 10 positions match TRBD1. This CDR3 spans 15 amino acids. J was trimmed by 7 bases and V by 5 bases; bases with no gene match: 10. CDR1 and CDR2 from the germline V gene are MDHEN and SYDVKM. The CDR3 protein is CASSHYGTGVPGYTF. CDR3 coding DNA: TGTGCCAGCAGTCACTACGGGACAGGGGTTCCTGGCTACACCTTC.